Each of the 23 T cell receptor beta chains below was sequenced from the same sample in a study of blood T cell repertoires in COVID-19 (dated by TCRdb to about 2020). Library method: the immunoSEQ multiplex PCR assay. TCRdb obtained this table from immuneACCESS and retained in-frame rearrangements with V and J assigned. These tables miss some clones; where compared with another copy, unresolved V genes account for less than half of the shortfall, and the remainder is unexplained. This sample holds some 100,000 clones; around 80% were observed only once. In total, the top ten clones hold approximately 5.6% of the sample. The sample consisted of peripheral blood. The receptor source for this set is a man aged 65 to 79 with acute or convalescent COVID-19.

The chain joins TRBV7-2 to TRBJ2-7; tentatively, D is TRBD2 (5 bases). The germline V and J ends were trimmed by 4 bases and 2 bases, with 27 bases remaining between them. Germline CDR1 SGHTA, CDR2 FQGNSA. The CDR3 spans 19 residues. CDR3 nucleotides: TGTGCCAGCAGCTCGTTAGTGGGGTTCTCGCGGGCCAACCCCTACGAGCAGTACTTC. The encoded protein is CASSSLVGFSRANPYEQYF.

V is TRBV18 and J is TRBJ1-1; unclear D gene. V was trimmed by 3 bases and J by 5 bases, leaving 16 bases between them. The length of the CDR3 is 15 residues. Germline V CDR1 and CDR2: KGHSH, LQKENI. The CDR3 here is CASSPTEHRGTEAFF. In DNA form, the CDR3 reads TGTGCCAGCTCACCTACGGAACACCGCGGGACTGAAGCTTTCTTT.

This rearrangement joins TRBV7-9 to TRBJ2-5; weak D call: TRBD2 (7 bases). Germline CDR1 is SEHNR and CDR2 is FQNEAQ (reference sequence). This CDR3 has 14 residues. Deletions cut 0 bases from V and 5 bases from J, with 10 bases between. The CDR3 DNA reads TGTGCCAGCAGCTTAGCGGAGGGGGGGGAGACCCAGTACTTC. Residues: CASSLAEGGETQYF.

The chain has TRBV5-6 and TRBJ2-7; D remains unclear. Germline values: CDR1 SGHDT, CDR2 YYEEEE. This CDR3 is built from 13 residues. The V gene lost 1 base and the J gene lost 3 bases, with 8 bases spanning the gap. The CDR3 sequence: CASSLLSGYEQYF. CDR3 in DNA: TGTGCCAGCAGCTTGTTGTCGGGCTACGAGCAGTACTTC.

This clone appeared a single time. The J gene is TRBJ1-5, the V gene TRBV5-1; weak D call: TRBD1 (6 bases). The CDR3 consists of 15 residues. The germline CDR1 and CDR2 sequences are SGHRS and YFSETQ. Trimming removed 5 bases from V and 2 bases from J, with 14 bases in between. As DNA, the CDR3 is TGCGCCAGCAGTGAGGGCAGGGGCGGCAATCAGCCCCAGCATTTT. Translating it yields CASSEGRGGNQPQHF.

V gene TRBV6-5 combines with J gene TRBJ2-5, with 8 bases aligning to TRBD2. The CDR3 has 13 residues. Germline CDR1 reads MNHEY; CDR2 reads SVGAGI. The V segment lost 6 bases and the J segment 4 bases; nucleotides outside the gene matches: 4. CDR3: CASSRGGRETQYF. The DNA for the CDR3 is TGTGCCAGCAGCCGGGGGGGCCGAGAGACCCAGTACTTC.

The chain is built from TRBV10-3 and TRBJ1-5; a weak D match, TRBD1 (6 bases). Trimming cost V 2 bases and J 3 bases, with 11 bases left between them. Germline V gene lookup returns CDR1 ENHRY and CDR2 SYGVKD. The CDR3 is 15 amino acids. The DNA for the CDR3 is TGTGCCATCAGTGAGGACAGGCTAATCAATCAGCCCCAGCATTTT. Translation: CAISEDRLINQPQHF.

This chain uses TRBV7-9 with TRBJ1-1; TRBD1 matches at 8 bases. The CDR3 is 14 residues long. V lost 6 bases to trimming and J lost 5 bases; unmatched junction nucleotides: 8. CDR1 and CDR2 (germline): SEHNR, FQNEAQ (reference sequence). The CDR3 sequence: CASRYAGGSTEAFF. In DNA form, the CDR3 reads TGTGCCAGCAGGTACGCAGGGGGCTCTACTGAAGCTTTCTTT.

J is TRBJ2-1 and V is TRBV7-9; 13 nucleotides align to TRBD2. This CDR3 is 19 amino acids long. Germline V gives CDR1 SEHNR, CDR2 FQNEAQ (reference sequence). Unmatched junction bases numbered 6, after V lost 1 base and J lost 0 bases. As DNA, the CDR3 is TGTGCCAGCAGCTTAGATACTAGCGGGAGGGTGAGCTCCTACAATGAGCAGTTCTTC. The encoded protein is CASSLDTSGRVSSYNEQFF.

This chain uses TRBV11-2 with TRBJ1-1; no clear D gene. With 5 bases removed from V and 0 bases from J, the gap between germline ends came to 10 bases. Germline loops: CDR1 SGHAT, CDR2 FQNNGV. This CDR3 spans 14 amino acids. The CDR3, as DNA: TGTGCCAGCAGCCCGGGTCACATGAACACTGAAGCTTTCTTT. Its protein product is CASSPGHMNTEAFF. Drawing the rest from reference TRBV11-2 and TRBJ1-1, the complete variable domain is EAGVAQSPRYKIIEKRQSVAFWCNPISGHATLYWYQQILGQGPKLLIQFQNNGVVDDSQLPKDRFSAERLKGVDSTLKIQPAKLEDSAVYLCASSPGHMNTEAFFGQGTRLTVV.

V usage is TRBV5-1 and J usage is TRBJ1-6; weak D call: TRBD1 (5 bases). Germline CDR1 SGHRS, CDR2 YFSETQ. This CDR3 spans 14 amino acids. V was pared by 5 bases and J by 7 bases, with 13 bases between. The CDR3 is CASSPDSNNSPLHF. In nucleotides, the CDR3 is TGCGCCAGCAGTCCCGACAGCAACAATTCACCCCTCCACTTT.

CDR3 residues: CASSVADFSVGNEQFF. For the CDR3, the DNA is TGTGCCAGCAGCGTAGCGGACTTTAGCGTTGGCAATGAGCAGTTCTTC. The chain combines TRBV9 with TRBJ2-1; D is possibly TRBD2 (5 bases). Trimming removed 0 bases at V and 6 bases at J, with 16 bases between. CDR1 is SGDLS, CDR2 YYNGEE, per germline. CDR3 length equals 16 residues.

This chain uses TRBV28 with TRBJ2-5; possible D gene TRBD2, 6 bases. Germline CDR1 and CDR2: MDHEN and SYDVKM. Trimming shortened V by 3 bases and J by 5 bases, and 13 bases separated the two germline ends. The CDR3 has 14 residues. The CDR3 sequence: CASSFTPGEETQYF. As DNA, the CDR3 is TGTGCCAGCAGTTTTACTCCGGGGGAGGAGACCCAGTACTTC. Full variable domain (remainder filled in from reference TRBV28 and TRBJ2-5): DVKVTQSSRYLVKRTGEKVFLECVQDMDHENMFWYRQDPGLGLRLIYFSYDVKMKEKGDIPEGYSVSREKKERFSLILESASTNQTSMYLCASSFTPGEETQYFGPGTRLLVL.

This chain joins TRBV6-5 and TRBJ1-2; 7 positions agree with TRBD1. The CDR3 runs 12 residues. Losses at the gene ends were 5 bases for V and 7 bases for J; bases not matched to a gene: 4. Germline CDR1 is MNHEY and CDR2 is SVGAGI. In nucleotides, the CDR3 is TGTGCCAGCAGTCGACAGGGAGGTGGCTACACCTTC. Protein: CASSRQGGGYTF.

The rearrangement uses TRBV6-2 or TRBV6-3 and TRBJ2-3, with 11 bases aligning to TRBD1. CDR3 length: 14 amino acids. Losses at the gene ends were 5 bases for V and 6 bases for J; bases not matched to a gene: 4. The germline V gene encodes CDR1 MNHEY and CDR2 SVGEGT. This chain's CDR3 is CASSKGQGVDTQYF. The CDR3 DNA reads as TGTGCCAGCAGTAAGGGACAGGGGGTTGATACGCAGTATTTT.

The J gene is TRBJ2-3, the V gene TRBV7-9; D ambiguous. V dropped 0 bases and J dropped 3 bases, with 4 bases sitting between them. In germline, CDR1 is SEHNR, CDR2 FQNEAQ (reference sequence). The CDR3 contains 13 residues. The CDR3 protein is CASSLARTDTQYF. The CDR3 DNA is TGTGCCAGCAGCTTAGCGAGGACAGATACGCAGTATTTT.

V is TRBV13 and J is TRBJ2-2; D call uncertain. There are 12 residues in the CDR3. Trimming removed 5 bases at V and 8 bases at J, with 9 bases between. The V gene's germline CDR1 is PRHDT and CDR2 FYEKMQ (reference sequence). DNA of the CDR3: TGTGCCAGCAGCCCCCTGCGGGGGGAGCTGTTTTTT. This codes for CASSPLRGELFF. Combining the CDR3 with reference TRBV13 and TRBJ2-2 gives the whole variable domain AAGVIQSPRHLIKEKRETATLKCYPIPRHDTVYWYQQGPGQDPQFLISFYEKMQSDKGSIPDRFSAQQFSDYHSELNMSSLELGDSALYFCASSPLRGELFFGEGSRLTVL.

This rearrangement joins TRBV12-3 or TRBV12-4 to TRBJ1-1; TRBD1 agrees at 10 bases. The CDR3 has 13 amino acids. V dropped 2 bases and J dropped 11; count of bases not matched to a gene: 5. Here the CDR3 reads CASSLSDRGPAFF. CDR3 nucleotides: TGTGCCAGCAGTTTAAGTGACAGGGGGCCGGCTTTCTTT.

The chain is built from TRBV2 and TRBJ2-5; a weak D match, TRBD1 (5 bases). The CDR3 has 12 residues. V lost 6 bases, J lost 7 bases, and 12 bases lay in between. Per the germline V gene, CDR1 is SNHLY and CDR2 is FYNNEI. The CDR3 sequence: CASSTVQATQYF. For the CDR3, the DNA is TGTGCCAGCAGCACAGTACAGGCGACCCAGTACTTC. Combining the CDR3 with reference TRBV2 and TRBJ2-5 gives the whole variable domain EPEVTQTPSHQVTQMGQEVILRCVPISNHLYFYWYRQILGQKVEFLVSFYNNEISEKSEIFDDQFSVERPDGSNFTLKIRSTKLEDSAMYFCASSTVQATQYFGPGTRLLVL.

This clone was recorded a few times. The chain uses TRBV15 and TRBJ1-2, with 9 bases that match TRBD1. The CDR3 consists of 15 residues. The V gene's germline CDR1 is LNHNV and CDR2 YYDKDF (reference sequence). The V and J ends lost 3 bases and 3 bases, in that order; junction bases with no gene match: 5. The CDR3 loop reads CATSSTGGGDYGYTF. CDR3 in DNA: TGTGCCACCAGCAGTACAGGGGGCGGAGACTATGGCTACACCTTC.

This chain links TRBV16 with TRBJ2-3; TRBD1 aligns across 8 bases. The CDR3 has 17 amino acids. After removal of 0 bases from V and 2 bases from J, the junction contained 7 bases not matched to a gene. CDR1 KGHSY and CDR2 FQNENV come from the germline V gene. The CDR3 loop is CASSQSQGAPTTDTQYF. The CDR3 DNA reads TGTGCCAGCAGCCAATCCCAGGGGGCCCCCACCACAGATACGCAGTATTTT.

The chain combines TRBV4-1 with TRBJ2-7, with TRBD2 matching over 11 bases. Germline assignment: CDR1 MGHRA and CDR2 YSYEKL. The CDR3 consists of 18 residues. V was clipped by 3 bases and J by 3 bases; unmatched bases: 13. The CDR3 DNA reads TGCGCCAGCAGCCACCCCCCGAGAAAACTAGCGGGAGACTACGAGCAGTACTTC. Protein: CASSHPPRKLAGDYEQYF.

V is TRBV9 and J is TRBJ2-1, with 11 bases matching TRBD1. The germline CDR1 and CDR2 sequences are SGDLS and YYNGEE. The CDR3 loop spans 19 amino acids. J lost 2 bases, V lost 0 bases, and 10 bases had no gene match. The CDR3 DNA sequence: TGTGCCAGCAGCGTAGGGACAGGGGGCCTAGCGGGGACCTACAATGAGCAGTTCTTC. Its translation: CASSVGTGGLAGTYNEQFF. Combining the CDR3 with reference TRBV9 and TRBJ2-1 gives the whole variable domain DSGVTQTPKHLITATGQRVTLRCSPRSGDLSVYWYQQSLDQGLQFLIQYYNGEERAKGNILERFSAQQFPDLHSELNLSSLELGDSALYFCASSVGTGGLAGTYNEQFFGPGTRLTVL.